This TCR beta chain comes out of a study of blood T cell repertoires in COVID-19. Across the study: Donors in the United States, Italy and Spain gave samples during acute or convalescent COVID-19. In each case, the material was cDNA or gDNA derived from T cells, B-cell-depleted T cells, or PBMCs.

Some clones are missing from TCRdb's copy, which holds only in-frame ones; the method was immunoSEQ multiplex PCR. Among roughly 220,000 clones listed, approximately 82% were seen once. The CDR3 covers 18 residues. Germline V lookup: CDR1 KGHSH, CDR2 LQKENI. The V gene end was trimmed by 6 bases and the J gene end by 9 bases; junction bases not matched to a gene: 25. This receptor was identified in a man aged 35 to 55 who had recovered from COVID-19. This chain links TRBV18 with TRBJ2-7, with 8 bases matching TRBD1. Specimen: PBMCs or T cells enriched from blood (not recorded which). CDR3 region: CASSLNSPVGQGLYGQYF. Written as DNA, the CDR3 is TGTGCCAGCTCCCTAAATTCTCCGGTCGGACAGGGATTATATGGGCAGTACTTC.